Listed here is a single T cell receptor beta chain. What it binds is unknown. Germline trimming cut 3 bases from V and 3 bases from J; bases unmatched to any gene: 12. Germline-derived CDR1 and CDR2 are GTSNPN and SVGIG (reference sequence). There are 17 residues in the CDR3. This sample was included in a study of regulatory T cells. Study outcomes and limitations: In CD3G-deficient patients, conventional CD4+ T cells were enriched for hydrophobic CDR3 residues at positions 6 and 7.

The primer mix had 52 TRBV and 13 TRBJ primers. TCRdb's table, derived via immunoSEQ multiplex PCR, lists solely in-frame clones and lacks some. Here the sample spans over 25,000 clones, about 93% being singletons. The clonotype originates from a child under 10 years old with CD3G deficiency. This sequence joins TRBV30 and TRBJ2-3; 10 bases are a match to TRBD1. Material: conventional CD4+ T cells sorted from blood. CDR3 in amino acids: CAWSGFRGQGITDTQYF. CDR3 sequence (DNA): TGTGCCTGGAGCGGCTTTAGGGGACAGGGGATAACAGATACGCAGTATTTT.